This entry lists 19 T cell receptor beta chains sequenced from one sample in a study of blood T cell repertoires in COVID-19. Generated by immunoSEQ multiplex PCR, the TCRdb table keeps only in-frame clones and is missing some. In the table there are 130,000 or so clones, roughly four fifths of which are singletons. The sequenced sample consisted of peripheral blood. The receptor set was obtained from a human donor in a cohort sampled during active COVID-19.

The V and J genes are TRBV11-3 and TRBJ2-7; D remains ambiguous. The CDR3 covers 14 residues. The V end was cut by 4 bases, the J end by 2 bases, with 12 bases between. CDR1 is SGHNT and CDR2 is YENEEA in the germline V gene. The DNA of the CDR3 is TGTGCCAGCAGCTCTCGAACATCTCCCTACGAGCAGTACTTC. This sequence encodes CASSSRTSPYEQYF.

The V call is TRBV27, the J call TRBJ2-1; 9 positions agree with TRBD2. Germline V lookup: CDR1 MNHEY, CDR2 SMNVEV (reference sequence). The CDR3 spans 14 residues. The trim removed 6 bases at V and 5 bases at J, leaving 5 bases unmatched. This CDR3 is CASRGTSLNNEQFF. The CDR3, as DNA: TGTGCCAGCAGGGGGACTAGCCTAAACAATGAGCAGTTCTTC.

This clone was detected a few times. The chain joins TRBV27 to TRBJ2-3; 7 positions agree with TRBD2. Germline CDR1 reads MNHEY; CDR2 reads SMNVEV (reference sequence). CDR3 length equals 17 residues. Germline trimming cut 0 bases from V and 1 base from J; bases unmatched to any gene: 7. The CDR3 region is CASSLSYRGRRTDTQYF. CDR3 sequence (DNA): TGTGCCAGCAGTTTATCATATCGCGGGAGACGCACAGATACGCAGTATTTT.

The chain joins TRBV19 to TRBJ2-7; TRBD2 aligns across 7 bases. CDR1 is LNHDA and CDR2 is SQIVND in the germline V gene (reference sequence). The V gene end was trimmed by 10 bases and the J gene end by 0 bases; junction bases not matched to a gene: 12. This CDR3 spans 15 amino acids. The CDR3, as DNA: TGTGCCACTCAGGGTAGCGGGCGTACCTCCTACGAGCAGTACTTC. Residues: CATQGSGRTSYEQYF.

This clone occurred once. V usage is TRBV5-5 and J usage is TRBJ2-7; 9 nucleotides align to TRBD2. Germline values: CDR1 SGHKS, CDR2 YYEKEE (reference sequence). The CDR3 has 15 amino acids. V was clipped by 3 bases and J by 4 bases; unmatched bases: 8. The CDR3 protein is CASSSGVAGVYEQYF. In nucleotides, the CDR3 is TGTGCCAGCAGCTCTGGGGTAGCGGGAGTTTACGAGCAGTACTTC.

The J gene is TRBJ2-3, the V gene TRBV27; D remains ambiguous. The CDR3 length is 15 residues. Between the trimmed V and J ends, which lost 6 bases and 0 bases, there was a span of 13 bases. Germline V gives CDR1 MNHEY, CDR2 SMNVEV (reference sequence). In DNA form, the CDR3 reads TGTGCCAGCAGACTTTCGCGGCGGAGCACAGATACGCAGTATTTT. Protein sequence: CASRLSRRSTDTQYF.

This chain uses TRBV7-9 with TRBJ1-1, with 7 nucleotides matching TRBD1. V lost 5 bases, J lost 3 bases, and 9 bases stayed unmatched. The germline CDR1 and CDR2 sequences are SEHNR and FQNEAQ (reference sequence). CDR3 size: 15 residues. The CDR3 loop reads CASSLRQGSDTEAFF. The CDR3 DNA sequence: TGTGCCAGCAGCCTAAGACAGGGATCGGACACTGAAGCTTTCTTT. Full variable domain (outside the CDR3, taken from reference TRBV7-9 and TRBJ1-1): DTGVSQNPRHKITKRGQNVTFRCDPISEHNRLYWYRQTLGQGPEFLTYFQNEAQLEKSRLLSDRFSAERPKGSFSTLEIQRTEQGDSAMYLCASSLRQGSDTEAFFGQGTRLTVV.

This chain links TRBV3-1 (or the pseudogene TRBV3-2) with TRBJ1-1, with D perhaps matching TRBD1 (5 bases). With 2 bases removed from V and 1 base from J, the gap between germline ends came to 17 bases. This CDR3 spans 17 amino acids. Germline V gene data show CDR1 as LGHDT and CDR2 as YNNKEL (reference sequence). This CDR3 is CASSQPRIWGRNTEAFF. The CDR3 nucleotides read TGTGCCAGCAGCCAACCCAGGATCTGGGGCCGGAACACTGAAGCTTTCTTT.

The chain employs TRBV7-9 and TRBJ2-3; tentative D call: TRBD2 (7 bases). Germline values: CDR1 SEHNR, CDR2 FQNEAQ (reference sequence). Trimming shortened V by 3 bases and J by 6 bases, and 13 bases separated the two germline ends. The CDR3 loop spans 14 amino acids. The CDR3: CASSLGGLWDTQYF. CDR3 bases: TGTGCCAGCAGCTTGGGGGGGCTCTGGGATACGCAGTATTTT.

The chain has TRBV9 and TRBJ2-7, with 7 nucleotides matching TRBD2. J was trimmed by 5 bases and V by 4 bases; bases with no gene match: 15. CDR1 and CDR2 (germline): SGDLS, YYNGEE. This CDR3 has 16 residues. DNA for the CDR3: TGTGCCAGCAGCCCGATCGGGGACTATAGTTCCGACGAGCAGTACTTC. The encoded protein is CASSPIGDYSSDEQYF.

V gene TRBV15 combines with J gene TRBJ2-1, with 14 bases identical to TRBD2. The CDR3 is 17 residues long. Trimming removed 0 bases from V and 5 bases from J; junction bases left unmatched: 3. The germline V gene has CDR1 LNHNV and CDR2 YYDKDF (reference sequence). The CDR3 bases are TGTGCCACCAGCAGAGATGGGGGACTAGCGGGAGACAATGAGCAGTTCTTC. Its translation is CATSRDGGLAGDNEQFF.

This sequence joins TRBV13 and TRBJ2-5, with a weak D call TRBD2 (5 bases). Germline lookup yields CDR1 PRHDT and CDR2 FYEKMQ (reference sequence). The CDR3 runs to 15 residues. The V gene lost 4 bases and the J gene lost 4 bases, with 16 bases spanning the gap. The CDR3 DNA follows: TGTGCCAGCAGCTACCTCAGCGGAGGAGGAGAGACCCAGTACTTC. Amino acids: CASSYLSGGGETQYF.

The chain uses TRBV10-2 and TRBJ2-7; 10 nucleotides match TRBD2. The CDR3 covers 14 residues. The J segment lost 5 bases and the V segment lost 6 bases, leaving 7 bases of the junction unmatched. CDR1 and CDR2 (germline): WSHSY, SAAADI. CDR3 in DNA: TGCGCCAGCAGGATTAGCGGGAGGTCCCACGAGCAGTACTTC. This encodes CASRISGRSHEQYF.

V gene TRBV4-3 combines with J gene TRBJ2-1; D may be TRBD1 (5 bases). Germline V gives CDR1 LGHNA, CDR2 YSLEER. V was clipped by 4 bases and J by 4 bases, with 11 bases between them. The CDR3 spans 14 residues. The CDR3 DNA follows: TGCGCCAGCAGCCCTAGGACACGTTACAATGAGCAGTTCTTC. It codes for CASSPRTRYNEQFF.

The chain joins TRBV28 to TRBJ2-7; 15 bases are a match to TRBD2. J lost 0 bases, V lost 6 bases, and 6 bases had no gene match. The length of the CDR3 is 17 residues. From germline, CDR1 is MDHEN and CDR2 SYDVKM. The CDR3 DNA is TGTGCCAGCAGGGGGACTAGCGGGAGGAGCCCCTCCTACGAGCAGTACTTC. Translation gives CASRGTSGRSPSYEQYF.

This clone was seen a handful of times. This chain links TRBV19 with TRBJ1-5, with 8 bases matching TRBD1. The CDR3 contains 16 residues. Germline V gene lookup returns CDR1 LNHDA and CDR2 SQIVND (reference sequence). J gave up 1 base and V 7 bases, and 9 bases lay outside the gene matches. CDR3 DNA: TGTGCCAGTAAGGGACAGGCGGGGGCGAGCAATCAGCCCCAGCATTTT. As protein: CASKGQAGASNQPQHF.

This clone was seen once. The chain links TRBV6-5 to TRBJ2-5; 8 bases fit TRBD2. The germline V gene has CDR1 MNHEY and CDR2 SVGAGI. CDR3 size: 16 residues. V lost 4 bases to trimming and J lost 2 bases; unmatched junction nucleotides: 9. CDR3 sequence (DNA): TGTGCCAGCAGTTTTCGAGCGGGAGTCGGGCAAGAGACCCAGTACTTC. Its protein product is CASSFRAGVGQETQYF.

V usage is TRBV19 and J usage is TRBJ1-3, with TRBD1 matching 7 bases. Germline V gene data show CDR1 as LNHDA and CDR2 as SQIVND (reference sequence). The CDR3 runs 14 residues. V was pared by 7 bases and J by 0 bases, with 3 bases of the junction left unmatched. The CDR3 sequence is CASKDRSSGNTIYF. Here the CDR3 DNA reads TGTGCCAGTAAGGACAGGAGCTCTGGAAACACCATATATTTT.

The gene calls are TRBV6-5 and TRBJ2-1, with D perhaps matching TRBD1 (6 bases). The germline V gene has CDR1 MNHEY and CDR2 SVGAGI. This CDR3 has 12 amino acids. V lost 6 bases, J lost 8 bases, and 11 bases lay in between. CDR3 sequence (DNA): TGTGCCAGCAGCTCACAGGGCTATGAGCAGTTCTTC. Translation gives CASSSQGYEQFF.